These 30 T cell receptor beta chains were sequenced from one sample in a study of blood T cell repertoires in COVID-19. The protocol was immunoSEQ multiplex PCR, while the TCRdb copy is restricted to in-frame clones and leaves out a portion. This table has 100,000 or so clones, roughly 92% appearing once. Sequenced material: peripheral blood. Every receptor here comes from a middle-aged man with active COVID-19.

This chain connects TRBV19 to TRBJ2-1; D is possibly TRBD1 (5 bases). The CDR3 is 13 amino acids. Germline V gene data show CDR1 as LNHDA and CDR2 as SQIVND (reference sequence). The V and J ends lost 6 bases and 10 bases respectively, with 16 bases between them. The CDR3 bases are TGTGCCAGTAGCCCCGAAGCCACAGGAGAGCAGTTCTTC. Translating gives CASSPEATGEQFF. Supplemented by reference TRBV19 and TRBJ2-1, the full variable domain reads DGGITQSPKYLFRKEGQNVTLSCEQNLNHDAMYWYRQDPGQGLRLIYYSQIVNDFQKGDIAEGYSVSREKKESFPLTVTSAQKNPTAFYLCASSPEATGEQFFGPGTRLTVL.

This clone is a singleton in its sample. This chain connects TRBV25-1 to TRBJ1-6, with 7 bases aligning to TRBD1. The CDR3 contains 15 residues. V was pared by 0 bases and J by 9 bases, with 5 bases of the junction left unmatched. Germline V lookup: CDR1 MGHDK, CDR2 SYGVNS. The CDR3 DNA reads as TGTGCCAGCAGTGAATACGCGGGACAGACTTCACCCCTCCACTTT. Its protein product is CASSEYAGQTSPLHF.

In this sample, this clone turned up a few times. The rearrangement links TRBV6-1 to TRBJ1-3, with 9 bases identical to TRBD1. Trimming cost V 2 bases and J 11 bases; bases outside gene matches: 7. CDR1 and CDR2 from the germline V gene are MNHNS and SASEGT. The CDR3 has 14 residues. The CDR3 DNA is TGTGCCAGCAGTGAACCGGGACAGGGCTTGTCCATATATTTT. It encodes CASSEPGQGLSIYF.

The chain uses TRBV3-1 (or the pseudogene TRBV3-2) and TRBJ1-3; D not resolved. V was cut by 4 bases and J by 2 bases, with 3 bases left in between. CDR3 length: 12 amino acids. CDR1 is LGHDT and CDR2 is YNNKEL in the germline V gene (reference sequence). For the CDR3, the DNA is TGTGCCAGCAGCCCAGCTGGAAACACCATATATTTT. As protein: CASSPAGNTIYF.

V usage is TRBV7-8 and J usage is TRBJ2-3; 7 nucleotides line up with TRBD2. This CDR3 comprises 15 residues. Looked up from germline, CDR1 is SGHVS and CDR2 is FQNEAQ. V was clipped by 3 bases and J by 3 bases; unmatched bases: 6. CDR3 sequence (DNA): TGTGCCAGCAGCTTCCGGGAGGCGGGAACAGATACGCAGTATTTT. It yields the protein CASSFREAGTDTQYF.

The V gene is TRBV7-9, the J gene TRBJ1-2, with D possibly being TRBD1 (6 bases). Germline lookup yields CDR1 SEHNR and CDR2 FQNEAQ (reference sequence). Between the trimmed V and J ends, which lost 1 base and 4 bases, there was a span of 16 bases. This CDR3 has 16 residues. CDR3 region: CASSLGAAGQSYGYTF. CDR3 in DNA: TGTGCCAGCAGCTTAGGGGCAGCAGGACAGAGCTATGGCTACACCTTC.

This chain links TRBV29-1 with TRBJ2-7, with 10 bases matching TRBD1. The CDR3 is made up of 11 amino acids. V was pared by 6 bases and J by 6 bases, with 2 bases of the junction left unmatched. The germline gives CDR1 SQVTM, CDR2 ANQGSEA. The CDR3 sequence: CSVRTGGEQYF. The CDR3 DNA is TGCAGCGTCAGGACAGGGGGCGAGCAGTACTTC.

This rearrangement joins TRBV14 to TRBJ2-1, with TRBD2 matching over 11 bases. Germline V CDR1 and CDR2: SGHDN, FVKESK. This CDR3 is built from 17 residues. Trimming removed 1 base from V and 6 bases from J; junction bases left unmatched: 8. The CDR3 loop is CASSQGLAGPSGNEQFF. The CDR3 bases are TGTGCCAGCAGCCAAGGACTAGCGGGACCCTCAGGCAATGAGCAGTTCTTC. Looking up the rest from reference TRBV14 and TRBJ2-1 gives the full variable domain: EAGVTQFPSHSVIEKGQTVTLRCDPISGHDNLYWYRRVMGKEIKFLLHFVKESKQDESGMPNNRFLAERTGGTYSTLKVQPAELEDSGVYFCASSQGLAGPSGNEQFFGPGTRLTVL.

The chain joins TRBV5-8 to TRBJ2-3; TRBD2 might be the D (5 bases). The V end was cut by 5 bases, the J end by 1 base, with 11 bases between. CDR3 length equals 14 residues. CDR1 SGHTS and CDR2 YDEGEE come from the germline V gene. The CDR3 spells CASRLGSGTDTQYF. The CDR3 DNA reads TGTGCCAGCAGGTTAGGGAGTGGCACAGATACGCAGTATTTT.

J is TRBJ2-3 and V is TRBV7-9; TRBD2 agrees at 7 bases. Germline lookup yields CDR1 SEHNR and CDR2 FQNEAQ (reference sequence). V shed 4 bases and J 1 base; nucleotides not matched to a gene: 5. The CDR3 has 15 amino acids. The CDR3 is CASSSERERTDTQYF. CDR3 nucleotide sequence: TGTGCCAGCAGCTCAGAGCGGGAACGCACAGATACGCAGTATTTT.

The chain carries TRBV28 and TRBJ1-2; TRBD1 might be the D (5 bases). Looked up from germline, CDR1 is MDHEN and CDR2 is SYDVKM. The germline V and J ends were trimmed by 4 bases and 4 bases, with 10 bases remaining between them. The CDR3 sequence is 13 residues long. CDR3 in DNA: TGTGCCAGCAGTTCCGTCGACAGCTATGGCTACACCTTC. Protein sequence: CASSSVDSYGYTF.

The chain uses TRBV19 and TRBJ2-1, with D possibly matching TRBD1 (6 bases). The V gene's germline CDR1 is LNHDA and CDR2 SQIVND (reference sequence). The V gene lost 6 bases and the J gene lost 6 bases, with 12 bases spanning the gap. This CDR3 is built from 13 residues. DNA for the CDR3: TGTGCCAGTAGCAAAGACAGGACCAATGAGCAGTTCTTC. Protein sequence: CASSKDRTNEQFF.

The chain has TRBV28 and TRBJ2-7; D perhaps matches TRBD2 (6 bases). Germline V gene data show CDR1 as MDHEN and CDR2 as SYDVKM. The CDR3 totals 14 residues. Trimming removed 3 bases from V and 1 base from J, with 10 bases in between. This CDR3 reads CASSFGGLSYEQYF. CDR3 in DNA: TGTGCCAGCAGTTTTGGGGGGTTATCCTACGAGCAGTACTTC.

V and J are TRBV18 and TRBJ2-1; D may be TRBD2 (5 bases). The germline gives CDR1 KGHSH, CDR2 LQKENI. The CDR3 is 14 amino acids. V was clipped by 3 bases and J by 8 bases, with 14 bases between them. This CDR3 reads CASSPPTIQHEQFF. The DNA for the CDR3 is TGTGCCAGCTCACCGCCGACTATCCAGCATGAGCAGTTCTTC.

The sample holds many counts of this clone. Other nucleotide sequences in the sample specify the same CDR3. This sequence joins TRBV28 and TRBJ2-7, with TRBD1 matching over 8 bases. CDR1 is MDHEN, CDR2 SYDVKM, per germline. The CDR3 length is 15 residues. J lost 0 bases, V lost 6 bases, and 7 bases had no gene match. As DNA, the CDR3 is TGTGCCAGCAGGTTGGACAGGGCTAGCTCCTACGAGCAGTACTTC. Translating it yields CASRLDRASSYEQYF.

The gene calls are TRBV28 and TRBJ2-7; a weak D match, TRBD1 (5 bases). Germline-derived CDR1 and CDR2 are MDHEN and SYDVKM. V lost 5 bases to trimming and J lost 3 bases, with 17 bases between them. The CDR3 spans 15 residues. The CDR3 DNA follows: TGTGCCAGCAGTCCCGAGACAGTGGCCAACTACGAGCAGTACTTC. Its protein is CASSPETVANYEQYF.

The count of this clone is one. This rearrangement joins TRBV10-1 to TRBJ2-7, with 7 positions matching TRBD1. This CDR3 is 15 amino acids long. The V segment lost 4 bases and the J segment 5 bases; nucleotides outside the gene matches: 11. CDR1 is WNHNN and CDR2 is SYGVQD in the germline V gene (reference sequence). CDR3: CASSGWSETGNEQYF. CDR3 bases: TGCGCCAGCAGTGGTTGGTCGGAGACAGGGAACGAGCAGTACTTC.

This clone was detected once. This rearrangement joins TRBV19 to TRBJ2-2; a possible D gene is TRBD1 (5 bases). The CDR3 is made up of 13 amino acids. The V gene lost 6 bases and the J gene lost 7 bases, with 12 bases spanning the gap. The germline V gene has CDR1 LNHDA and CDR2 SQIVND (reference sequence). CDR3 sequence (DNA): TGTGCCAGTAGAGGGGCCTGGGTCGGGGAGCTGTTTTTT. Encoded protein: CASRGAWVGELFF.

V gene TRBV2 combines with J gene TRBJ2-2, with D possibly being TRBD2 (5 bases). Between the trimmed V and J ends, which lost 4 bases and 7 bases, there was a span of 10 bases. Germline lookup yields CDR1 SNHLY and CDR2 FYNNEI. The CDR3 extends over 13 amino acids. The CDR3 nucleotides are TGTGCCAGCAGTGTCGAGGGCCACGGGGAGCTGTTTTTT. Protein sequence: CASSVEGHGELFF. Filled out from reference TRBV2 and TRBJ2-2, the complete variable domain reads EPEVTQTPSHQVTQMGQEVILRCVPISNHLYFYWYRQILGQKVEFLVSFYNNEISEKSEIFDDQFSVERPDGSNFTLKIRSTKLEDSAMYFCASSVEGHGELFFGEGSRLTVL.

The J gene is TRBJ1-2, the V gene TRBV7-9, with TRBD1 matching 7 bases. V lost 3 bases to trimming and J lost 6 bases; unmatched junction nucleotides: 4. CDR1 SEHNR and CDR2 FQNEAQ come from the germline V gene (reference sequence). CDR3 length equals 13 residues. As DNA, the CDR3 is TGTGCCAGCAGCTTCCGGGACAGTGATGGCTACACCTTC. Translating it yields CASSFRDSDGYTF.

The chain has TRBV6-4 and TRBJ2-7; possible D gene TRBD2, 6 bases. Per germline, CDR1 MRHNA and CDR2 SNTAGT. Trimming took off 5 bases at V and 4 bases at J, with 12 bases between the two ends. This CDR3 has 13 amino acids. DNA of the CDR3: TGTGCCAGCAGTAGGCAGGAGGGTTACGAGCAGTACTTC. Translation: CASSRQEGYEQYF.

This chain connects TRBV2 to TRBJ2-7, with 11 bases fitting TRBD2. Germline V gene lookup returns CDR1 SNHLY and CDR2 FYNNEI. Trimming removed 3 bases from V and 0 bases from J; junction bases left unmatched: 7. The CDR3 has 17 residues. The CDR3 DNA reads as TGTGCCAGCAGTGAGAGGTCTAGCGGGAGGTTCTCCTACGAGCAGTACTTC. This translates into CASSERSSGRFSYEQYF.

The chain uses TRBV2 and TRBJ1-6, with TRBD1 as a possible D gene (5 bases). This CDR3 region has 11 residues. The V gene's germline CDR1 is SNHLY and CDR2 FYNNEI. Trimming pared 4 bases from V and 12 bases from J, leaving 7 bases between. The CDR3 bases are TGTGCCAGCAGTGTTAGGGGACCCCTCCACTTT. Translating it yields CASSVRGPLHF.

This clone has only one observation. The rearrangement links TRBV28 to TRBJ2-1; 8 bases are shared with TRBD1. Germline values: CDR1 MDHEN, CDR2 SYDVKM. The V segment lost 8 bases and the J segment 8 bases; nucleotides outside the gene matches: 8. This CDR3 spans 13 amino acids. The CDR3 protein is CASEDRVRHEQFF. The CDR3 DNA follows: TGTGCCAGCGAGGACAGGGTAAGGCATGAGCAGTTCTTC.

The CDR3 spells CASSFGGYPGYTF. CDR3 nucleotide sequence: TGTGCCAGCAGTTTTGGCGGGTACCCTGGCTACACCTTC. The chain recombines TRBV28 with TRBJ1-2, with D hard to call. The CDR3 extends over 13 amino acids. CDR1 and CDR2 from the germline V gene are MDHEN and SYDVKM. Trimming removed 3 bases from V and 7 bases from J, with 12 bases in between.

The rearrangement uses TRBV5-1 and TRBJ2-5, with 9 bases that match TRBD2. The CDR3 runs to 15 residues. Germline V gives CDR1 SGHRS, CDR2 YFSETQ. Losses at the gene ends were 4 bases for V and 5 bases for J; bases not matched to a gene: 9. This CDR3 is CASSRRTSARETQYF. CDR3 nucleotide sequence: TGCGCCAGCAGCCGGAGGACTAGCGCCCGGGAGACCCAGTACTTC.

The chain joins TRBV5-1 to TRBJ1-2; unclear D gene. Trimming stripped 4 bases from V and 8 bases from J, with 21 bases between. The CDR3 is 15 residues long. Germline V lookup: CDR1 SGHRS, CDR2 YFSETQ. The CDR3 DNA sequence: TGCGCCAGCAGCCCGGACTGGCAGGCCACGGGGGGCTACACCTTC. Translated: CASSPDWQATGGYTF.

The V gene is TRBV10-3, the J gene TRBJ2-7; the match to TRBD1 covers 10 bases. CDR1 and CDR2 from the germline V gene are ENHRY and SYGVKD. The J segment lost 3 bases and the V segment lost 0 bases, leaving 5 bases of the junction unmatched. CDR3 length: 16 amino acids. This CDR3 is CAISESDRGPIYEQYF. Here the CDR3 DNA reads TGTGCCATCAGTGAGTCCGACAGGGGGCCTATCTACGAGCAGTACTTC.

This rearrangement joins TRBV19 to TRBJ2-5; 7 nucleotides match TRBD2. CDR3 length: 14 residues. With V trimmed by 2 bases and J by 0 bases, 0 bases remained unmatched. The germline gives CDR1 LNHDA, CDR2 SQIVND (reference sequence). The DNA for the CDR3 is TGTGCCAGTAGTATACTAGCGGACCAAGAGACCCAGTACTTC. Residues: CASSILADQETQYF.

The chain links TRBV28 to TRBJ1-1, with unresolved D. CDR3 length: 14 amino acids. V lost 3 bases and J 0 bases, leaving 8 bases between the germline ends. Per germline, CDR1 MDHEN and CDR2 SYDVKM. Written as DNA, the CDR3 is TGTGCCAGCAGTTTGGCAGACATGAACACTGAAGCTTTCTTT. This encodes CASSLADMNTEAFF.